This T cell receptor beta chain was identified during a study of immune cell composition in non-small cell lung cancer. The CDR3 is 18 residues long. Germline values: CDR1 LGHNA, CDR2 YNFKEQ. V shed 1 base, J shed 0 bases, and the junction held 7 bases outside the gene matches. This clone is a singleton in its sample. DNA was extracted from unsorted cell suspensions stored frozen. Generated by immunoSEQ multiplex PCR, the TCRdb table keeps only in-frame clones and is missing some. The sample yields around 6,600 clones, about four fifths seen once. V and J are TRBV4-2 and TRBJ2-3; 10 bases fit TRBD2. Material: lung tumor tissue. The source of this sequence is a human donor with non-small cell lung cancer. Here the CDR3 reads CASSQGTSGTLSTDTQYF. Written as DNA, the CDR3 is TGTGCCAGCAGCCAAGGGACTAGCGGTACCCTAAGCACAGATACGCAGTATTTT.